The 26 T cell receptor beta chains below all came from one sample that was sequenced in a study of T cells in Graves' hyperthyroidism and ophthalmopathy. Template material for amplifying TCR beta CDR3 regions consisted of RNA transcripts. A first-round RT-PCR of the TCR CDR3 used the HTBI primer set. TCRdb reprocessed the multiplex PCR reads with MiXCR, giving one entry per CDR3 protein. The table records 480,000 or so distinct CDR3 sequences, 14% of them present only once. Material for sequencing was blood. All receptors come from a woman between 18 and 29 years old with Graves' hyperthyroidism.

Many counts were recorded for this clonotype. V usage is TRBV19 and J usage is TRBJ2-1, with a weak D call TRBD1 (5 bases). Per the germline V gene, CDR1 is LNHDA and CDR2 is SQIVND (reference sequence). This CDR3 region has 12 residues. V lost 7 bases to trimming and J lost 4 bases, with 8 bases between them. The chain's CDR3 is CASNRGYNEQFF. The CDR3 region has the DNA TGTGCCAGTAATAGGGGTTACAATGAGCAGTTCTTC. The full variable domain, rest sourced from reference TRBV19 and TRBJ2-1, is DGGITQSPKYLFRKEGQNVTLSCEQNLNHDAMYWYRQDPGQGLRLIYYSQIVNDFQKGDIAEGYSVSREKKESFPLTVTSAQKNPTAFYLCASNRGYNEQFFGPGTRLTVL.

This clonotype has at least ten counts. The V call is TRBV30, the J call TRBJ1-2; D is unresolved. The CDR3 is 13 residues long. Deletions cut 0 bases from V and 5 bases from J, with 10 bases between. Germline-derived CDR1 and CDR2 are GTSNPN and SVGIG (reference sequence). The CDR3 DNA reads TGTGCCTGGAGTGTAACCCTTGGGTATGGCTACACCTTC. Encoded protein: CAWSVTLGYGYTF. Full variable domain (rest looked up from reference TRBV30 and TRBJ1-2): SQTIHQWPATLVQPVGSPLSLECTVEGTSNPNLYWYRQAAGRGLQLLFYSVGIGQISSEVPQNLSASRPQDRQFILSSKKLLLSDSGFYLCAWSVTLGYGYTFGSGTRLTVV.

The chain combines TRBV9 with TRBJ2-2; no clear D. Trimming removed 4 bases from V and 6 bases from J, with 13 bases in between. The CDR3 covers 14 residues. Germline V gene sequence: CDR1 SGDLS, CDR2 YYNGEE. The DNA of the CDR3 is TGTGCCAGCAGCCCCCCTTCAGGCGCCGGGGAGCTGTTTTTT. Translation: CASSPPSGAGELFF.

In this sample, this clonotype turned up many times. CDR3 region: CAISGLGRRDGYTF. The CDR3 DNA reads as TGTGCCATCAGTGGTTTGGGGAGGCGCGATGGCTACACCTTC. The chain combines TRBV10-3 with TRBJ1-2, with D unclear. CDR3 length equals 14 residues. In germline, CDR1 is ENHRY, CDR2 SYGVKD. V dropped 4 bases and J dropped 6 bases, with 15 bases sitting between them.

This clonotype was picked up many times. The V gene is TRBV12-3 or TRBV12-4, the J gene TRBJ1-2; D is unclear. Trimming stripped 6 bases from V and 8 bases from J, with 13 bases between. This CDR3 region has 12 residues. The CDR3 DNA is TGTGCCAGCAGCACGACCGTGCTCGGCTACACCTTC. It codes for CASSTTVLGYTF.

Many counts were recorded for this clonotype. V usage is TRBV29-1 and J usage is TRBJ1-5; 9 bases align to TRBD1. This CDR3 contains 14 residues. J gave up 7 bases and V 6 bases, and 10 bases lay outside the gene matches. Germline V gene sequence: CDR1 SQVTM, CDR2 ANQGSEA. CDR3 loop: CSVRTGGPFQPQHF. The CDR3 DNA sequence: TGCAGCGTCAGAACAGGGGGCCCCTTCCAGCCCCAGCATTTT.

This clonotype was seen repeatedly, ten times or more. The chain combines TRBV19 with TRBJ2-3, with 11 nucleotides matching TRBD2. Germline CDR1 LNHDA, CDR2 SQIVND (reference sequence). The CDR3 consists of 15 residues. The ends lost 3 bases at V and 3 bases at J; junction bases unmatched: 2. CDR3 in amino acids: CASSIASGRTDTQYF. CDR3 bases: TGTGCCAGTAGTATTGCTAGCGGGAGGACAGATACGCAGTATTTT.

Ten or more counts support this clonotype. This chain links TRBV27 with TRBJ2-1, with 8 nucleotides matching TRBD1. Germline trimming cut 6 bases from V and 7 bases from J; bases unmatched to any gene: 17. The germline gives CDR1 MNHEY, CDR2 SMNVEV (reference sequence). The CDR3 sequence is 17 residues long. CDR3 amino acids: CASSNLPWTGQSNEQFF. The CDR3 coding sequence is TGTGCCAGCAGCAATCTCCCGTGGACAGGGCAAAGTAATGAGCAGTTCTTC.

V and J are TRBV19 and TRBJ2-3, with 9 bases identical to TRBD2. Germline V CDR1 and CDR2: LNHDA, SQIVND (reference sequence). CDR3 length equals 20 residues. V lost 1 base to trimming and J lost 1 base; unmatched junction nucleotides: 15. CDR3 residues: CASSIGPTSGRKVGTDTQYF. DNA for the CDR3: TGTGCCAGTAGTATAGGCCCAACTAGCGGGCGGAAGGTGGGCACAGATACGCAGTATTTT. Complete variable domain (other parts from reference TRBV19 and TRBJ2-3): DGGITQSPKYLFRKEGQNVTLSCEQNLNHDAMYWYRQDPGQGLRLIYYSQIVNDFQKGDIAEGYSVSREKKESFPLTVTSAQKNPTAFYLCASSIGPTSGRKVGTDTQYFGPGTRLTVL.

This clonotype has only a few counts. The chain has TRBV13 and TRBJ2-1; no definite D call. Germline loops: CDR1 PRHDT, CDR2 FYEKMQ (reference sequence). With 2 bases removed from V and 4 bases from J, the gap between germline ends came to 15 bases. The CDR3 totals 16 residues. The CDR3 DNA follows: TGTGCCAGCAGCTTACCCACCGGGTCCATGTACAATGAGCAGTTCTTC. This sequence encodes CASSLPTGSMYNEQFF.

This clonotype came up many times. Written as DNA, the CDR3 is TGTGCCACCAGCAGGGGGGAGAAAGAGACCCAGTACTTC. Translated, it gives CATSRGEKETQYF. The chain couples TRBV15 to TRBJ2-5, with D possibly being TRBD1 or TRBD2 (5 bases each). This CDR3 is built from 13 residues. Germline CDR1 LNHNV, CDR2 YYDKDF (reference sequence). Trimming shortened V by 3 bases and J by 3 bases, and 8 bases separated the two germline ends.

This clonotype showed up many times. The rearrangement uses TRBV27 and TRBJ1-1; 9 positions match TRBD1. The V and J ends lost 6 bases and 5 bases, in that order; junction bases with no gene match: 7. The CDR3 runs to 14 residues. CDR1 and CDR2 (germline): MNHEY, SMNVEV (reference sequence). The CDR3 reads CASSLGQGSTEAFF. The CDR3 nucleotides are TGTGCCAGCAGCCTGGGACAGGGTAGTACTGAAGCTTTCTTT.

The chain links TRBV7-3 to TRBJ2-1; 12 bases match TRBD2. The V and J ends lost 0 bases and 7 bases, in that order; junction bases with no gene match: 4. This CDR3 comprises 16 residues. Germline V lookup: CDR1 SGHTA, CDR2 FQGTGA. This CDR3 reads CASSLTGTSGLNEQFF. For the CDR3, the DNA is TGTGCCAGCAGCTTAACAGGGACTAGCGGGCTAAATGAGCAGTTCTTC.

In this sample, this clonotype turned up many times. V and J are TRBV11-1 and TRBJ1-1, with TRBD1 identical over 11 bases. The CDR3 contains 14 residues. Germline V gene lookup returns CDR1 SGHAT and CDR2 FQDESV (reference sequence). The junction had 2 bases not matched to a gene; V was cut back by 4 bases and J by 4 bases. In DNA, the CDR3 is TGTGCCAGCAGCTGGACAGGGGGCGGCACTGAAGCTTTCTTT. Protein product: CASSWTGGGTEAFF.

This clonotype has just a few counts. The V gene is TRBV2, the J gene TRBJ2-7; D gene uncertain. V dropped 8 bases and J dropped 8 bases, with 7 bases sitting between them. The CDR3 loop spans 9 amino acids. The germline gives CDR1 SNHLY, CDR2 FYNNEI. The DNA of the CDR3 is TGTGCCAGCGGGATGCAGCAGTACTTC. Protein product: CASGMQQYF.

At least ten counts were recorded for this clonotype. The chain carries TRBV12-3 or TRBV12-4 and TRBJ2-1; TRBD2 might be the D (5 bases). The ends were cut back, 1 base at V and 6 bases at J, with 28 bases in the middle. The CDR3 totals 20 residues. CDR3 in DNA: TGTGCCAGCAGTTTAGGGGAGTTAAGGGCTCCCCGAGTACGATTCAATGAGCAGTTCTTC. Translation: CASSLGELRAPRVRFNEQFF.

This clonotype was seen a few times. The chain carries TRBV5-6 and TRBJ1-1; the D is unclear. Germline V gene lookup returns CDR1 SGHDT and CDR2 YYEEEE. V was clipped by 0 bases and J by 10 bases, with 10 bases between them. The CDR3 contains 12 residues. This chain's CDR3 is CASSLVGLGAFF. The CDR3 DNA is TGTGCCAGCAGCTTGGTCGGGCTGGGAGCTTTCTTT. The whole variable domain, remainder taken from reference TRBV5-6 and TRBJ1-1, is DAGVTQSPTHLIKTRGQQVTLRCSPKSGHDTVSWYQQALGQGPQFIFQYYEEEERQRGNFPDRFSGHQFPNYSSELNVNALLLGDSALYLCASSLVGLGAFFGQGTRLTVV.

This clonotype was observed many times. The CDR3, as DNA: TGTGCCACCAGCAGAGAAGGCGTTAGCGGGAGTCATGACGCAGATACGCAGTATTTT. The encoded protein is CATSREGVSGSHDADTQYF. The chain combines TRBV15 with TRBJ2-3; 9 positions match TRBD2. The CDR3 consists of 19 residues. In germline, CDR1 is LNHNV, CDR2 YYDKDF (reference sequence). Losses at the gene ends were 0 bases for V and 4 bases for J; bases not matched to a gene: 14.

This clonotype has only a few counts. The chain recombines TRBV12-5 with TRBJ1-1, with D tentatively TRBD1 (6 bases). Germline V gene lookup returns CDR1 LGHNT and CDR2 FRNRAP. This CDR3 is built from 15 residues. Trimming removed 0 bases at V and 4 bases at J, with 12 bases between. The CDR3 protein is CASGLVLTGITEAFF. CDR3 bases: TGTGCTAGTGGTTTGGTCCTGACAGGCATCACTGAAGCTTTCTTT.

This chain uses TRBV30 with TRBJ1-1; D call uncertain. The germline V gene has CDR1 GTSNPN and CDR2 SVGIG (reference sequence). The CDR3 is 14 residues long. V lost 1 base and J 3 bases, leaving 12 bases between the germline ends. DNA of the CDR3: TGTGCCTGGAGTGGTCACCACCTCGACACTGAAGCTTTCTTT. Translated, it gives CAWSGHHLDTEAFF.

This clonotype occurred many times. This chain connects TRBV20-1 to TRBJ2-7, with 9 bases that match TRBD1. This CDR3 has 13 amino acids. Germline V gene data show CDR1 as DFQATT and CDR2 as SNEGSKA (reference sequence). V lost 7 bases to trimming and J lost 1 base; unmatched junction nucleotides: 5. For the CDR3, the DNA is TGCAGTGTTCCGGGACAGGGATCCTACGAGCAGTACTTC. It translates to CSVPGQGSYEQYF.

This clonotype was detected ten times or more. The chain couples TRBV24-1 to TRBJ2-7, with D perhaps TRBD2 (6 bases). CDR1 and CDR2 (germline): KGHDR, SFDVKD. With 5 bases removed from V and 0 bases from J, the gap between germline ends came to 19 bases. This CDR3 spans 17 amino acids. The CDR3 DNA is TGTGCCACCAGTGGCCCGGGACTTATGGGATACTCCTACGAGCAGTACGTC. Its protein is CATSGPGLMGYSYEQYV.

With regard to this clonotype: A single base separates this from a much larger clone, so it may be a read error. The V call is TRBV30, the J call TRBJ2-3; D remains ambiguous. Looked up from germline, CDR1 is GTSNPN and CDR2 is SVGIG (reference sequence). The CDR3 spans 11 residues. The CDR3 region is CTWRVEDTQYF. CDR3 coding DNA: TGTACCTGGAGAGTGGAGGATACGCAGTATTTT.

The genes are TRBV4-1 and TRBJ2-2; D may be TRBD2 (5 bases). Germline V gene sequence: CDR1 MGHRA, CDR2 YSYEKL. V shed 3 bases and J shed 6 bases, with 17 bases lying between them. CDR3 length: 16 amino acids. This CDR3 reads CASSQAADYSAGELFF. The CDR3 DNA is TGCGCCAGCAGCCAGGCGGCTGACTACTCAGCCGGGGAGCTGTTTTTT.

This clonotype was observed a few times. V usage is TRBV6-2 or TRBV6-3 and J usage is TRBJ2-4; 14 nucleotides match TRBD2. This CDR3 region has 19 residues. Germline V CDR1 and CDR2: MNHEY, SVGEGT. V lost 7 bases, J lost 3 bases, and 14 bases stayed unmatched. In DNA form, the CDR3 reads TGTGCCAGCACCCCGGGACTAGCGGGAGACGGTGTGGTCAAAAACATTCAGTACTTC. Its protein product is CASTPGLAGDGVVKNIQYF.

This clonotype has a count of ten or more. The chain combines TRBV7-9 with TRBJ1-2; D gene uncertain. The CDR3 runs to 14 residues. Trimming shortened V by 2 bases and J by 3 bases, and 10 bases separated the two germline ends. Per the germline V gene, CDR1 is SEHNR and CDR2 is FQNEAQ (reference sequence). The CDR3 loop is CASSLTVAYYGYTF. In nucleotides, the CDR3 is TGTGCCAGCAGCTTAACAGTCGCATACTATGGCTACACCTTC. Combining the CDR3 with reference TRBV7-9 and TRBJ1-2 gives the whole variable domain DTGVSQNPRHKITKRGQNVTFRCDPISEHNRLYWYRQTLGQGPEFLTYFQNEAQLEKSRLLSDRFSAERPKGSFSTLEIQRTEQGDSAMYLCASSLTVAYYGYTFGSGTRLTVV.